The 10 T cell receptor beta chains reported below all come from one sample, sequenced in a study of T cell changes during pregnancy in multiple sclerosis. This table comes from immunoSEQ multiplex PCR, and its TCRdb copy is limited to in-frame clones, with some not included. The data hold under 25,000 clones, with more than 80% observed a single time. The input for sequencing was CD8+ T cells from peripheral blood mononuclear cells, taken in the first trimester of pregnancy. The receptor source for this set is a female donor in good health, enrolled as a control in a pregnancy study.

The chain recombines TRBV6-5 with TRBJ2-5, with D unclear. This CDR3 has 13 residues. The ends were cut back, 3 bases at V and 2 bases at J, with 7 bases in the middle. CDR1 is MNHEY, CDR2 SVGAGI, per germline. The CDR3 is CASSYGSQETQYF. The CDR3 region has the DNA TGTGCCAGCAGTTATGGCAGTCAAGAGACCCAGTACTTC.

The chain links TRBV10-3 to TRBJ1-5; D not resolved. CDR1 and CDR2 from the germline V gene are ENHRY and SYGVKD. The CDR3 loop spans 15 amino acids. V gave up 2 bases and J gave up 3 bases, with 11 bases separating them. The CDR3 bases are TGTGCCATCAGTGAGACGCCGGTCCCCAATCAGCCCCAGCATTTT. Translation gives CAISETPVPNQPQHF.

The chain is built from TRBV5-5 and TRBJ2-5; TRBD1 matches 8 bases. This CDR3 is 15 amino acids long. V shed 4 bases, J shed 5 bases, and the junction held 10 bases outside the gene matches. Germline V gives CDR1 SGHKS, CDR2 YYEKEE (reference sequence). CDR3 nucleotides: TGTGCCAGCAGCCCCGGACAGGGAGGAGTGGAGACCCAGTACTTC. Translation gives CASSPGQGGVETQYF.

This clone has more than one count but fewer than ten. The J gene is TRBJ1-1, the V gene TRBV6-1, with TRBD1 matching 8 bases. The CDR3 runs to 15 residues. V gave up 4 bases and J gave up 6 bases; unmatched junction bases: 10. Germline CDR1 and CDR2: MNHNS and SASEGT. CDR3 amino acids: CASSGRGRGLPEAFF. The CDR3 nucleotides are TGTGCCAGCAGTGGGAGGGGCAGGGGGCTTCCTGAAGCTTTCTTT.

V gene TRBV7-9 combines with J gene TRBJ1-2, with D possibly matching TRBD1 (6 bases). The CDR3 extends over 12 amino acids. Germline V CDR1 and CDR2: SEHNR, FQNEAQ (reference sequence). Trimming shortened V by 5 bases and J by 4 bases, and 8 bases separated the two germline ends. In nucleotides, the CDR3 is TGTGCCAGCAGCGTCAGGGGCTATGGCTACACCTTC. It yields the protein CASSVRGYGYTF.

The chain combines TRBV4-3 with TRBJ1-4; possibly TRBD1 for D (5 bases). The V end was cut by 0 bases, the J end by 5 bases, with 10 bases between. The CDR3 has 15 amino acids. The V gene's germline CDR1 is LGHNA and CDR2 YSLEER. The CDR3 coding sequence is TGCGCCAGCAGCCAAGATAGGGGAATAAATGAAAAACTGTTTTTT. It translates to CASSQDRGINEKLFF.

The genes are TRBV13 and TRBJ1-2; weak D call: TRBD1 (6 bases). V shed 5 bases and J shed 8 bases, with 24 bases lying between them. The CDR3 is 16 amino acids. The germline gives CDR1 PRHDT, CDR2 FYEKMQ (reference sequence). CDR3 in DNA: TGTGCCAGCAGCCCCGAGGGGGTGGACCCCCTCCGCGGCTACACCTTC. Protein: CASSPEGVDPLRGYTF.

CDR3 sequence (DNA): TGTGCCAGCAGTTACTCGACACAGTGGGCGAACTATGGCTACACCTTC. Translation: CASSYSTQWANYGYTF. The chain couples TRBV6-5 to TRBJ1-2; D is unresolved. With 0 bases removed from V and 2 bases from J, the gap between germline ends came to 13 bases. Per germline, CDR1 MNHEY and CDR2 SVGAGI. The CDR3 has 16 amino acids.

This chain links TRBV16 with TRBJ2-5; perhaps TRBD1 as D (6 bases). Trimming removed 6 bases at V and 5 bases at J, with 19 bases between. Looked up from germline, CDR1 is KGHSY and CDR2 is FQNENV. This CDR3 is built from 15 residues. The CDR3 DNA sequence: TGTGCCAGCAGTCGCGGACAGCGGCACAGGGAGACCCAGTACTTC. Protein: CASSRGQRHRETQYF.

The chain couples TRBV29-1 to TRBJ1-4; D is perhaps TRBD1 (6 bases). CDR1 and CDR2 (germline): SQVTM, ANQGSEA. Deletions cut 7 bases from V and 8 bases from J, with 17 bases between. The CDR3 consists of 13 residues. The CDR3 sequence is CSASGVSWEKLFF. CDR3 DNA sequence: TGCAGCGCCTCAGGGGTCTCTTGGGAAAAACTGTTTTTT.